A selection of T cell receptor beta chains follows, all from one sample in a study of blood T cell repertoires in COVID-19. The repertoire was sequenced with immunoSEQ multiplex PCR; TCRdb's copy has only in-frame clones and lacks some. This sample yields over 50,000 clones, of which around 90% are seen a single time; 3.5% belongs to the top ten. Specimen: peripheral blood. The receptors come from a human donor in a cohort sampled during active COVID-19. Both conserved end residues are part of each CDR3. A D gene is named only where the DNA matches it firmly. Clone size, where shown, is once, few, many, or a class for clones that have expanded.

J gene	V gene	clone size	D gene	CDR3 DNA	CDR3 protein
TRBJ2-5	TRBV7-3	-	-	TGTGCCAGCAGCCCCCACCGGGGGGAGACCCAGTACTTC	CASSPHRGETQYF
TRBJ2-2	TRBV7-9	-	TRBD1	TGTGCCACCTCACAGGGGTTGGGGACCGGGGAGCTGTTTTTT	CATSQGLGTGELFF
TRBJ2-7	TRBV7-2	-	-	TGTGCCAGCAGCTTAGCGGGGGGGCAATACGAGCAGTACTTC	CASSLAGGQYEQYF
TRBJ2-7	TRBV4-3	-	TRBD1	TGCGCCAGCAGCCAACGGGACAGGGGACCCTACGAGCAGTACTTC	CASSQRDRGPYEQYF
TRBJ1-1	TRBV18	once	-	TGTGCCAGCTCACCAGAGGGGGACCAACGAGCTTTCTTT	CASSPEGDQRAFF
TRBJ2-3	TRBV5-4	-	-	TGTGCCAGCAGCTTGGCGGGTACAGATACGCAGTATTTT	CASSLAGTDTQYF
TRBJ1-1	TRBV11-2	-	-	TGTGCCAGCAGCGAGAACAGGGACCTCACTCCTTTCTTT	CASSENRDLTPFF
TRBJ1-2	TRBV28	-	-	TGTGCCAGCGTGACGGGGGGGGTGGCTAACTATGGCTACACCTTC	CASVTGGVANYGYTF
TRBJ2-7	TRBV2	-	-	TGTGCCAGCAGTGAAGCGCAGGCAGGGCCTCTGGAGCAGTACTTC	CASSEAQAGPLEQYF
TRBJ2-1	TRBV18	-	TRBD2	TGTGCCAGCTCACCAGAAGTAGCGGGGGTAGGGGAGCAGTTCTTC	CASSPEVAGVGEQFF
TRBJ1-1	TRBV7-6	-	-	TGTGCCAGCAGCCCGACGGGGATGAACACTGAAGCTTTCTTT	CASSPTGMNTEAFF
TRBJ2-5	TRBV5-1	-	TRBD2	TGCGCCAGCAGCCTCAGCGGGGTGGGGGAGACCCAGTACTTC	CASSLSGVGETQYF
TRBJ2-7	TRBV20-1	-	-	TGCAGTGCTAGTGCAGGGGAAGACGAGCAGTACTTC	CSASAGEDEQYF
TRBJ2-2	TRBV4-1	few	-	TGCGCCATCTCCAGGGGCAACACCGGGGAGCTGTTTTTT	CAISRGNTGELFF
TRBJ1-1	TRBV3-1/TRBV3-2	-	-	TGTGCCAGCAGCCAAGCGGTCAGGTCTGAAGCTTTCTTT	CASSQAVRSEAFF
TRBJ2-1	TRBV6-5	-	-	TGTGCCGCTACTACCGGCATTTACAATGAGCAGTTCTTC	CAATTGIYNEQFF
TRBJ2-5	TRBV19	few	-	TGTGCCAGTAGTATAGTGACCGGGAGAGAGGTCGAGACCCAGTACTTC	CASSIVTGREVETQYF
TRBJ2-2	TRBV10-3	-	TRBD2	TGTGCCATCAGTCCCCGCTCAGCGGGAGGGCCAACCGGGGAGCTGTTTTTT	CAISPRSAGGPTGELFF
TRBJ2-2	TRBV19	-	-	TGTGCCAGTAGTATGACAGGGAACACCGGGGAGCTGTTTTTT	CASSMTGNTGELFF
TRBJ1-4	TRBV24-1	-	-	TGTGCCACCAGGGGTCGCGGCAGACCGTTAACTAATGAAAAACTGTTTTTT	CATRGRGRPLTNEKLFF
TRBJ2-1	TRBV24-1	-	-	TGTGCCACCAGTGATTCGAACAATTACAATGAGCAGTTCTTC	CATSDSNNYNEQFF
TRBJ2-7	TRBV14	-	TRBD2	TGTGCCAGCAGCCAACGTCTGGGGGGGAACTACGAGCAGTACTTC	CASSQRLGGNYEQYF
TRBJ1-6	TRBV19	-	TRBD1	TGTGCCAGTAACCAAGGACCCGGGACAGGGGGCGCACGGTCACCCCTCCACTTT	CASNQGPGTGGARSPLHF
TRBJ2-5	TRBV7-7	once	TRBD1	TGTGCCAGCAGCCCATACCAGGGCTGGGACAGGGGAGGGGAGACCCAGTACTTC	CASSPYQGWDRGGETQYF
TRBJ2-5	TRBV7-9	-	-	TGTGCCAGCAGCCCCGAGGGGACCCAGTACTTC	CASSPEGTQYF
TRBJ1-2	TRBV7-2	-	-	TGTGCCAGCAGCTTAGGAAGGACAGACACCTATGGCTACACCTTC	CASSLGRTDTYGYTF
TRBJ2-1	TRBV7-8	-	-	TGTGCCAGCAACTCCCCACAGCCATACAATGAGCAGTTCTTC	CASNSPQPYNEQFF
TRBJ1-2	TRBV5-1	-	-	TGCGCCAGCAGCTTAACAGGGACGGCTCCACGGGGCTACACCTTC	CASSLTGTAPRGYTF
TRBJ1-5	TRBV5-4	few	-	TGTGCCAGCAGCTTGGCCGGGGGGCCGAATCAGCCCCAGCATTTT	CASSLAGGPNQPQHF
TRBJ1-1	TRBV11-3	-	-	TGTGCCAGCAGCTTCTCAGGCACTGAAGCTTTCTTT	CASSFSGTEAFF
TRBJ1-6	TRBV6-5	-	-	TGTGCCAGCAGTACAGGACAGCCTACTTTGCCCCTCCACTTT	CASSTGQPTLPLHF